This entry features one T cell receptor beta chain sequence. Its antigen remains unknown. Primers included in the PCR were 60 Vbeta and 13 Jbeta primers. Sequenced by immunoSEQ multiplex PCR; TCRdb stores in-frame clones only, minus some. Of some 170,000 clones listed, approximately 88% were seen once; the top ten hold around 0.85%. The CDR3 spans 16 residues. Looked up from germline, CDR1 is MDHEN and CDR2 is SYDVKM. V was clipped by 9 bases and J by 1 base; unmatched bases: 13. The entry originates in a study of cytomegalovirus exposure and HLA in healthy donors. General study results and limits: Another analysis was done later, and it associated 17,000 or so TCR beta sequences with HLA alleles at 0.05 false discovery rate.

The sequencing sample was made of PBMCs. The sequence derives from a woman aged 25 to 45 in good health and CMV-seronegative. The chain combines TRBV28 with TRBJ2-7, with 9 bases matching TRBD1. The CDR3 loop reads CASLPPGQGRSYEQYF. DNA for the CDR3: TGTGCCAGTCTCCCCCCGGGACAGGGAAGGTCCTACGAGCAGTACTTC.